The 15 T cell receptor beta chains given below trace back to one sample, sequenced in a study of cytomegalovirus exposure and HLA in healthy donors. In the PCR, 60 Vbeta and 13 Jbeta primers were used. Sequencing used immunoSEQ multiplex PCR; TCRdb keeps in-frame clones, though not all of them. Among 100,000 or so clones listed, roughly 81% were seen once. Sequences were obtained from PBMCs. These receptors originate from a middle-aged man in good health and CMV-seronegative.

This clone was recorded a few times. The chain recombines TRBV5-4 with TRBJ2-3, with D tentatively TRBD1 (6 bases). The germline gives CDR1 SGHNT, CDR2 YYREEE (reference sequence). The length of the CDR3 is 15 residues. Between the trimmed V and J ends, which lost 4 bases and 0 bases, there was a span of 12 bases. Written as DNA, the CDR3 is TGTGCCAGCAGCGCCGGGACAACTAGCACAGATACGCAGTATTTT. Its protein is CASSAGTTSTDTQYF. Supplemented by reference TRBV5-4 and TRBJ2-3, the full variable domain reads ETGVTQSPTHLIKTRGQQVTLRCSSQSGHNTVSWYQQALGQGPQFIFQYYREEENGRGNFPPRFSGLQFPNYSSELNVNALELDDSALYLCASSAGTTSTDTQYFGPGTRLTVL.

V gene TRBV4-1 combines with J gene TRBJ2-1, with D possibly TRBD2 on 6 matching bases. Germline assignment: CDR1 MGHRA and CDR2 YSYEKL. This CDR3 contains 16 residues. V was pared by 0 bases and J by 4 bases, with 13 bases between. In nucleotides, the CDR3 is TGCGCCAGCAGCCAAGATGGGGCGGGGAGGTACAATGAGCAGTTCTTC. Translation gives CASSQDGAGRYNEQFF.

V and J are TRBV14 and TRBJ1-1, with D tentatively TRBD1 (5 bases). CDR1 is SGHDN, CDR2 FVKESK, per germline. Trimming took off 4 bases at V and 0 bases at J, with 15 bases between the two ends. The length of the CDR3 is 16 residues. CDR3 protein: CASSRGHTELNTEAFF. CDR3 nucleotides: TGTGCCAGCAGCCGGGGCCACACCGAACTGAACACTGAAGCTTTCTTT.

This chain joins TRBV12-5 and TRBJ2-5; 10 bases map to TRBD2. The CDR3 covers 18 residues. CDR1 is LGHNT, CDR2 FRNRAP, per germline. With V trimmed by 0 bases and J by 1 base, 8 bases remained unmatched. This CDR3 is CASGLVLSSGGSQETQYF. The DNA for the CDR3 is TGTGCTAGTGGTTTGGTACTTTCTAGCGGGGGAAGCCAAGAGACCCAGTACTTC.

The V call is TRBV7-8, the J call TRBJ1-2, with TRBD1 matching over 7 bases. The CDR3 sequence is 13 residues long. V lost 5 bases to trimming and J lost 8 bases; unmatched junction nucleotides: 8. CDR1 and CDR2 from the germline V gene are SGHVS and FQNEAQ. CDR3 in DNA: TGTGCCAGCAGCGGGCGACAGGGTAGCGGCTACACCTTC. It yields the protein CASSGRQGSGYTF.

In its sample, this clone was seen once. The chain has TRBV5-1 and TRBJ2-5; 7 nucleotides match TRBD1. Trimming removed 2 bases from V and 11 bases from J; junction bases left unmatched: 15. The length of the CDR3 is 15 residues. Germline V gene sequence: CDR1 SGHRS, CDR2 YFSETQ. The CDR3 DNA reads TGCGCCAGCAGCTTAAATGACAGGGCGTCTGGAGAGCAGTACTTC. Translation: CASSLNDRASGEQYF.

The CDR3 region has the DNA TGTGCCAGCAGCTTAGTTGGGGGGAAAAATTCACCCCTCCACTTT. Encoded protein: CASSLVGGKNSPLHF. The rearrangement joins TRBV7-2 to TRBJ1-6; D might be TRBD1 (5 bases). The germline V gene has CDR1 SGHTA and CDR2 FQGNSA. CDR3 length: 15 residues. The V end lost 1 base, the J end lost 7 bases, and 11 bases lay between the germline ends.

The rearrangement uses TRBV6-5 and TRBJ2-7; D is uncertain. V was trimmed by 2 bases and J by 0 bases, leaving 8 bases between them. CDR1 MNHEY and CDR2 SVGAGI come from the germline V gene. The CDR3 has 14 residues. This chain's CDR3 is CASSYGPPSYEQYF. CDR3 nucleotides: TGTGCCAGCAGTTACGGGCCCCCCTCCTACGAGCAGTACTTC.

This chain links TRBV4-1 with TRBJ1-2; 7 bases are a match to TRBD1. The length of the CDR3 is 13 residues. Germline-derived CDR1 and CDR2 are MGHRA and YSYEKL. J lost 6 bases, V lost 1 base, and 2 bases had no gene match. CDR3 amino acids: CASSQATGDGYTF. The CDR3 DNA is TGCGCCAGCAGCCAAGCAACAGGGGATGGCTACACCTTC.

There are a few counts of this clone. The gene calls are TRBV29-1 and TRBJ1-3; 8 bases match TRBD1. V shed 6 bases and J 2 bases; nucleotides not matched to a gene: 6. The CDR3 loop spans 14 amino acids. Germline-derived CDR1 and CDR2 are SQVTM and ANQGSEA. The CDR3 sequence is CSVLEQGAGNTIYF. For the CDR3, the DNA is TGCAGCGTCCTTGAACAGGGGGCTGGAAACACCATATATTTT.

The chain uses TRBV2 and TRBJ1-2; TRBD1 might be the D (6 bases). Trimming took 6 bases from V and 2 from J, leaving 16 bases between them. CDR1 and CDR2 from the germline V gene are SNHLY and FYNNEI. The CDR3 has 15 amino acids. CDR3 protein: CASRWKVDRNYGYTF. In DNA form, the CDR3 reads TGTGCCAGCAGGTGGAAGGTGGACAGAAACTATGGCTACACCTTC. The full variable domain, rest sourced from reference TRBV2 and TRBJ1-2, is EPEVTQTPSHQVTQMGQEVILRCVPISNHLYFYWYRQILGQKVEFLVSFYNNEISEKSEIFDDQFSVERPDGSNFTLKIRSTKLEDSAMYFCASRWKVDRNYGYTFGSGTRLTVV.

This chain connects TRBV4-1 to TRBJ1-6, with D possibly TRBD1 on 6 matching bases. Per the germline V gene, CDR1 is MGHRA and CDR2 is YSYEKL. V dropped 6 bases and J dropped 5 bases, with 11 bases sitting between them. CDR3 size: 14 residues. The CDR3 coding sequence is TGCGCCAGCAGACAGGGTTCCAATAATTCACCCCTCCACTTT. It encodes CASRQGSNNSPLHF.

This rearrangement joins TRBV30 to TRBJ1-1; no definite D call. CDR1 and CDR2 (germline): GTSNPN, SVGIG (reference sequence). V was cut by 2 bases and J by 5 bases, with 12 bases left in between. The CDR3 is 13 residues long. The CDR3: CAWSFIGRTEAFF. The DNA of the CDR3 is TGTGCCTGGAGTTTTATCGGGAGGACTGAAGCTTTCTTT.

The chain is built from TRBV19 and TRBJ2-1; 9 nucleotides line up with TRBD1. There are 13 residues in the CDR3. The J segment lost 8 bases and the V segment lost 6 bases, leaving 5 bases of the junction unmatched. Per germline, CDR1 LNHDA and CDR2 SQIVND (reference sequence). The CDR3 spells CASSRTGVDEQFF. CDR3 in DNA: TGTGCCAGTAGCCGGACAGGGGTAGATGAGCAGTTCTTC.

This clone has only a few counts. The chain couples TRBV30 to TRBJ1-6, with 7 bases fitting TRBD1. Trimming at V came to 2 bases and at J to 8 bases, leaving 15 bases not matched to a gene. This CDR3 region has 17 residues. Looked up from germline, CDR1 is GTSNPN and CDR2 is SVGIG (reference sequence). CDR3 nucleotide sequence: TGTGCCTGGAGTTCCCGGGGACAGACGCTTCTCCATTCACCCCTCCACTTT. This sequence encodes CAWSSRGQTLLHSPLHF.